This T cell receptor beta chain was obtained from a study of shared clonotypes between healthy human individuals. The authors divided CD4+ cells into CD45RA+ naive and CD45RA-negative memory subsets. Clones were sequenced by immunoSEQ multiplex PCR, and TCRdb holds only the in-frame ones, with some missing. The table records about a million clones, roughly 80% of them present only once. This clone occurred a few times. As yet, its antigen is unknown. Study-wide findings and caveats: Researchers found naive subsets generally carried larger estimated richness than memory subsets.

This sequence was found in a man aged 18-30 years in good health. Some clones in this sample may be carry-over from other donors' samples. What was sequenced was memory CD4+ T cells from PBMCs. Subset of the sample: CD45RA-negative fraction.

DNA of the CDR3: TGCAGCGTTCTCCCGAACACTGAAGCTTTCTTT. The encoded protein is CSVLPNTEAFF. This chain joins TRBV29-1 and TRBJ1-1; D remains unclear. Germline V gene lookup returns CDR1 SQVTM and CDR2 ANQGSEA. V lost 5 bases to trimming and J lost 1 base, with 5 bases between them. The CDR3 is made up of 11 amino acids.